Below are 14 T cell receptor beta chains sequenced from a single sample in a study of early T cells in non-severe SARS-CoV-2 infection. Each CDR3 protein gets one entry after TCRdb re-called the 5' RACE reads with MiXCR. The table lists around 40,000 distinct CDR3 sequences, 9.5% to 13% of them singletons. Sample: whole blood. These receptors all stem from an adult who was a healthcare worker with PCR-confirmed SARS-CoV-2 infection or an uninfected control (not recorded which).

This clonotype was counted ten times or more. The CDR3 protein is CASSSRGPNQPQHF. The CDR3 nucleotides read TGTGCCAGCAGTTCTCGGGGGCCTAATCAGCCCCAGCATTTT. The J gene is TRBJ1-5, the V gene TRBV7-9; a possible D gene is TRBD1 (6 bases). The CDR3 totals 14 residues. Trimming shortened V by 6 bases and J by 4 bases, and 13 bases separated the two germline ends. The germline gives CDR1 SEHNR, CDR2 FQNEAQ (reference sequence).

This clonotype was counted ten times or more. J is TRBJ2-7 and V is TRBV19; TRBD2 matches at 8 bases. This CDR3 is built from 15 residues. V lost 5 bases and J lost 2; bases outside the gene matches: 8. Germline CDR1 LNHDA, CDR2 SQIVND (reference sequence). This CDR3 reads CASSPFGRGAYEQYF. The CDR3, as DNA: TGTGCCAGTAGTCCCTTCGGGCGGGGGGCCTACGAGCAGTACTTC.

This clonotype was seen a handful of times. A junction boundary mismatches the germline segment, possibly from a read error. The DNA of the CDR3 is TGTGCCAGCAGATTATTGGCAGGGGAGGGCTACACCTTC. It is translated as CASRLLAGEGYTF. This chain joins TRBV27 and TRBJ1-2; TRBD1 is a possible D gene (6 bases). The length of the CDR3 is 13 residues. The germline CDR1 and CDR2 sequences are MNHEY and SMNVEV (reference sequence).

This clonotype was observed at least ten times. The chain joins TRBV18 to TRBJ2-2; D call uncertain. Trimming cost V 4 bases and J 0 bases, with 6 bases left between them. Germline V gene sequence: CDR1 KGHSH, CDR2 LQKENI. CDR3 length equals 14 residues. The DNA for the CDR3 is TGTGCCAGCTCACGTCAGGCGAACACCGGGGAGCTGTTTTTT. Translating gives CASSRQANTGELFF. Full variable domain (outside the CDR3, taken from reference TRBV18 and TRBJ2-2): NAGVMQNPRHLVRRRGQEARLRCSPMKGHSHVYWYRQLPEEGLKFMVYLQKENIIDESGMPKERFSAEFPKEGPSILRIQQVVRGDSAAYFCASSRQANTGELFFGEGSRLTVL.

The chain carries TRBV7-9 and TRBJ2-3; D uncertain. The CDR3 runs to 16 residues. Trimming pared 1 base from V and 6 bases from J, leaving 17 bases between. CDR1 is SEHNR and CDR2 is FQNEAQ in the germline V gene (reference sequence). The CDR3 DNA is TGTGCCAGCAGCTTAGGGGCATACCTCACCACGGATACGCAGTATTTT. Residues: CASSLGAYLTTDTQYF.

In this sample, this clonotype turned up many times. This chain uses TRBV4-2 with TRBJ2-4; 13 bases fit TRBD2. CDR1 LGHNA and CDR2 YNFKEQ come from the germline V gene. Trimming took 2 bases from V and 5 from J; bases not matched to a gene: 15. The CDR3 runs 20 residues. The CDR3 region is CASSQRELAGGPGSENIQYF. CDR3 nucleotides: TGTGCCAGCAGCCAAAGGGAACTAGCGGGAGGGCCTGGCTCGGAAAACATTCAGTACTTC.

This clonotype was seen ten or more times. The chain carries TRBV30 and TRBJ1-1; D unresolved. The germline CDR1 and CDR2 sequences are GTSNPN and SVGIG (reference sequence). The CDR3 length is 14 residues. V lost 0 bases and J lost 3, with 11 bases in between. The CDR3 sequence: CAWSVFTEYTEAFF. The DNA for the CDR3 is TGTGCCTGGAGTGTATTTACGGAATACACTGAAGCTTTCTTT.

This clonotype was seen repeatedly, ten times or more. The V and J genes are TRBV19 and TRBJ1-5, with 9 bases aligning to TRBD1. The CDR3 loop spans 14 amino acids. Germline V lookup: CDR1 LNHDA, CDR2 SQIVND (reference sequence). Trimming removed 4 bases from V and 4 bases from J; junction bases left unmatched: 2. DNA for the CDR3: TGTGCCAGTAGTAAGACAGGGGGTAATCAGCCCCAGCATTTT. It codes for CASSKTGGNQPQHF.

V is TRBV7-9 and J is TRBJ1-4; TRBD1 is a possible D gene (6 bases). The germline V gene has CDR1 SEHNR and CDR2 FQNEAQ (reference sequence). The CDR3 is made up of 14 amino acids. The germline V and J ends were trimmed by 2 bases and 8 bases, with 12 bases remaining between them. DNA of the CDR3: TGTGCCAGCAGCTTATCACAGGGATGGGAAAAACTGTTTTTT. The encoded protein is CASSLSQGWEKLFF.

The chain carries TRBV6-5 and TRBJ2-7; no definite D call. Deletions cut 6 bases from V and 0 bases from J, with 12 bases between. CDR3 length equals 14 residues. Germline CDR1 and CDR2: MNHEY and SVGAGI. The CDR3 DNA is TGTGCCAGCAGAACCGACTGGGCCTCCTACGAGCAGTACTTC. Its translation is CASRTDWASYEQYF.

This sequence joins TRBV6-5 and TRBJ2-3, with D perhaps TRBD1 or TRBD2 (5 bases each). CDR1 MNHEY and CDR2 SVGAGI come from the germline V gene. The CDR3 has 16 residues. With 0 bases removed from V and 6 bases from J, the gap between germline ends came to 16 bases. The CDR3 DNA reads TGTGCCAGCAGTTACTCGATGCAGGGAGTAGCGGATACGCAGTATTTT. Its protein product is CASSYSMQGVADTQYF.

The chain carries TRBV4-3 and TRBJ2-2, with D possibly called TRBD1 or TRBD2 (5 bases each). The V and J ends lost 0 bases and 5 bases respectively, with 16 bases between them. CDR1 is LGHNA and CDR2 is YSLEER in the germline V gene. The CDR3 contains 17 residues. The CDR3 here is CASSQESGAGRTGELFF. The CDR3 DNA is TGCGCCAGCAGCCAAGAGTCCGGGGCTGGCCGGACCGGGGAGCTGTTTTTT.

A few counts support this clonotype. The chain couples TRBV7-2 to TRBJ1-2; D gene ambiguous. Germline V gene data show CDR1 as SGHTA and CDR2 as FQGNSA. The CDR3 runs 14 residues. Trimming took 2 bases from V and 1 from J, leaving 8 bases between them. CDR3: CASSLSPINYGYTF. For the CDR3, the DNA is TGTGCCAGCAGCTTATCGCCAATTAACTATGGCTACACCTTC.

This clonotype was recorded at least ten times. This chain connects TRBV20-1 to TRBJ2-7; 8 bases agree with TRBD2. Losses at the gene ends were 3 bases for V and 2 bases for J; bases not matched to a gene: 9. Germline V gene lookup returns CDR1 DFQATT and CDR2 SNEGSKA (reference sequence). The CDR3 contains 15 residues. CDR3 nucleotides: TGCAGTGCTAGGGGACTAGGCCAAGGAGCCTACGAGCAGTACTTC. Protein product: CSARGLGQGAYEQYF.